Each of the 9 T cell receptor beta chains below was sequenced from the same sample in a study of regulatory T cells in long-lasting Graves disease (dated by TCRdb to about 2021). Reading the label with the study, this specimen's time point is: newly diagnosed GD, antithyroid drugs for less than 3 months. For both TCR sequencing and RNA sequencing, RNA was extracted from PBMCs using TRIzol. The library was obtained by multiplex PCR. These reads were obtained on an Illumina HiSeq 4000. iRepertoire HTBI primers and Arm-PCR amplification of CDR3 regions were used to construct TCR beta libraries. TCRdb trimmed public reads at Q25 via fastp, called clones via MiXCR and kept in-frame beta chains. Duplicate CDR3 protein sequences are folded into a single record with the most common DNA and genes. This sample holds roughly 430,000 distinct CDR3 sequences; 15% to 20% were observed only once. The ten largest clones represent roughly 10% of the sample.

These records were also assigned to another study, of T cells in Graves' hyperthyroidism and ophthalmopathy.

Sequences were derived from peripheral blood mononuclear cells (PBMCs), sampled at new diagnosis, from a patient treated with antithyroid drugs. All receptors come from a young woman with Graves disease. Donor details come from another sample of the same person, matched by shared clones.

This clonotype was seen at least ten times. This chain connects TRBV7-2 to TRBJ2-1; D uncertain. This CDR3 is built from 14 residues. The V gene lost 5 bases and the J gene lost 6 bases, with 14 bases spanning the gap. The germline CDR1 and CDR2 sequences are SGHTA and FQGNSA. CDR3 sequence: CASSPLGSSNEQFF. As DNA, the CDR3 is TGTGCCAGCAGCCCCCTTGGGTCGAGCAATGAGCAGTTCTTC. The full variable domain, completed using reference TRBV7-2 and TRBJ2-1, is GAGVSQSPSNKVTEKGKDVELRCDPISGHTALYWYRQSLGQGLEFLIYFQGNSAPDKSGLPSDRFSAERTGGSVSTLTIQRTQQEDSAVYLCASSPLGSSNEQFFGPGTRLTVL.

The chain is built from TRBV20-1 and TRBJ2-1; D ambiguous. CDR3 length equals 12 residues. Germline assignment: CDR1 DFQATT and CDR2 SNEGSKA (reference sequence). V was pared by 6 bases and J by 12 bases, with 18 bases between. The chain's CDR3 is CSASEYGVGQFF. CDR3 nucleotides: TGCAGTGCATCAGAGTACGGAGTTGGGCAGTTCTTC.

This clonotype was seen ten or more times. The chain is built from TRBV3-1 and TRBJ2-7, with D unresolved. Trimming left V 0 bases short and J 0 bases short, with 15 bases between. The CDR3 runs to 17 residues. Germline loops: CDR1 LGHDT, CDR2 YNNKEL (reference sequence). CDR3 bases: TGTGCCAGCAGCCAAGATCCTCCGACGCCGAGCTCCTACGAGCAGTACTTC. This sequence encodes CASSQDPPTPSSYEQYF.

This chain connects TRBV7-3 to TRBJ2-7, with D possibly TRBD2 on 5 matching bases. Germline-derived CDR1 and CDR2 are SGHTA and FQGTGA. This CDR3 comprises 13 residues. The V and J ends lost 3 bases and 3 bases respectively, with 9 bases between them. CDR3 region: CASSLEDGYEQYF. Written as DNA, the CDR3 is TGTGCCAGCAGCTTGGAGGACGGCTACGAGCAGTACTTC.

This clonotype has a handful of counts. The chain couples TRBV7-2 to TRBJ1-2; D remains ambiguous. V was cut by 5 bases and J by 6 bases, with 19 bases left in between. Germline assignment: CDR1 SGHTA and CDR2 FQGNSA. There are 15 residues in the CDR3. As DNA, the CDR3 is TGTGCCAGCAGCCCACCAACAGACGGTACCCATGGCTACACCTTC. Amino acid sequence: CASSPPTDGTHGYTF.

V is TRBV6-1 and J is TRBJ1-1, with 7 nucleotides matching TRBD1. The CDR3 consists of 14 residues. Germline V CDR1 and CDR2: MNHNS, SASEGT. The ends lost 5 bases at V and 4 bases at J; junction bases unmatched: 7. The CDR3 here is CASSQGVWGTEAFF. DNA for the CDR3: TGTGCCAGCAGTCAGGGGGTTTGGGGCACTGAAGCTTTCTTT.

The chain is built from TRBV4-3 and TRBJ2-1; perhaps TRBD2 as D (6 bases). The ends were cut back, 1 base at V and 1 base at J, with 8 bases in the middle. The CDR3 runs to 15 residues. Germline CDR1 is LGHNA and CDR2 is YSLEER. CDR3 residues: CASSQGAGSYNEQFF. The CDR3 DNA reads TGCGCCAGCAGCCAAGGGGCGGGATCCTACAATGAGCAGTTCTTC.

This clonotype came up many times. The chain combines TRBV27 with TRBJ1-1; no reliable D call. Germline V gene sequence: CDR1 MNHEY, CDR2 SMNVEV (reference sequence). This CDR3 has 14 amino acids. Trimming removed 3 bases at V and 1 base at J, with 9 bases between. This CDR3 is CASSFRGTNTEAFF. The CDR3, as DNA: TGTGCCAGCAGTTTCCGGGGTACGAACACTGAAGCTTTCTTT.

V usage is TRBV20-1 and J usage is TRBJ2-1, with TRBD2 matching over 8 bases. The CDR3 is made up of 15 amino acids. V lost 0 bases and J lost 6; bases outside the gene matches: 7. Germline CDR1 and CDR2: DFQATT and SNEGSKA (reference sequence). In nucleotides, the CDR3 is TGCAGTGCTAGAGATGACGGGAGGGCCTTCAATGAGCAGTTCTTC. This encodes CSARDDGRAFNEQFF.